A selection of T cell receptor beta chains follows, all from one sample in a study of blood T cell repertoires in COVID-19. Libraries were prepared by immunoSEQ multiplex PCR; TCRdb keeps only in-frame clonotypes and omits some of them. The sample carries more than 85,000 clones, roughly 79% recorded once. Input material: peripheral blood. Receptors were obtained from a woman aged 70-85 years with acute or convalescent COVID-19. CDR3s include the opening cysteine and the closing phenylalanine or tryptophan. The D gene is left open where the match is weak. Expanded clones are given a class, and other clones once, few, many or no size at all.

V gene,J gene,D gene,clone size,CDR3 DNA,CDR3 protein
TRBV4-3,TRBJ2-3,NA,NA,TGCGCCAGCAGCCAAGATTCGGGAAGCACAGATACGCAGTATTTT,CASSQDSGSTDTQYF
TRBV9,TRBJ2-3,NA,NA,TGTGCCAGCAGCGCCCGCTTAAGATCGGTCGATACGCAGTATTTT,CASSARLRSVDTQYF
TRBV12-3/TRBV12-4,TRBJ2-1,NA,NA,TGTGCCAGCACCCCCTTCTCCTACAATGAGCAGTTCTTC,CASTPFSYNEQFF
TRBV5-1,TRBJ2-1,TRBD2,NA,TGCGCCAGCAGCTTGGCCTTAGCGGGGTACAATGAGCAGTTCTTC,CASSLALAGYNEQFF
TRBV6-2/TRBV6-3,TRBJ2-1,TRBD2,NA,TGTGCCAGCAGCTTCACTTTGGCGGGAGGGAATGAGCAGTTCTTC,CASSFTLAGGNEQFF
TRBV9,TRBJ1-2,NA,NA,TGTGCCAGCAGCCCTTCCCTAACTGGTACTAACTATGGCTACACCTTC,CASSPSLTGTNYGYTF
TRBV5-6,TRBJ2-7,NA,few,TGTGCCAGCAGTCATGGCGGGTTCTACGAGCAGTACTTC,CASSHGGFYEQYF
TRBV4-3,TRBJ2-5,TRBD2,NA,TGCGCCAGCAGCCAAGATCTGGGAGCGGGAGTGGGAGAGACCCAGTACTTC,CASSQDLGAGVGETQYF
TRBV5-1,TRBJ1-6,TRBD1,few,TGCGCCAGCAGCTTGGAAGGACAGGGGCTAAATTCACCCCTCCACTTT,CASSLEGQGLNSPLHF
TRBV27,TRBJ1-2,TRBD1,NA,TGTGCCAGCACCCAAACAGGGGCTAACTATGGCTACACCTTC,CASTQTGANYGYTF
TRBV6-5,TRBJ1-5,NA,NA,TGTGCCAGCAGTTACATCAGGGATCAGCCCCAGCATTTT,CASSYIRDQPQHF
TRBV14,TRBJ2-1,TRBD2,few,TGTGCCAGCAGAAATAGCGGGGGGGACAATGAGCAGTTCTTC,CASRNSGGDNEQFF
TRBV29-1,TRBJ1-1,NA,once,TGCAGCGCCGGGAAGGGACTTGCTGAAGCTTTCTTT,CSAGKGLAEAFF
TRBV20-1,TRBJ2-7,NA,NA,TGCAGTGGACGGAGCTCCTACGAGCAGTACTTC,CSGRSSYEQYF
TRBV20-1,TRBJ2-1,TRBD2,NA,TGCAGTGCTAGTGGAAGCCTGACTAGCAGATACAATGAGCAGTTCTTC,CSASGSLTSRYNEQFF
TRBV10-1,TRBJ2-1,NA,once,TGCGCCAGCAGTGCACAGTACAATGAGCAGTTCTTC,CASSAQYNEQFF
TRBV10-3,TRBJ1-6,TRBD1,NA,TGTGCCATCAGTCCTCAGGGGGGACCGAGCGCCAAAAATTATAATTCACCCCTCCACTTT,CAISPQGGPSAKNYNSPLHF
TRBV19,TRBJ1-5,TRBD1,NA,TGTGCCAGTAGTATGGACAGGGACCAGCCCCAGCATTTT,CASSMDRDQPQHF
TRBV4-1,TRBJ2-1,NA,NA,TGCGCCAGCAGCCAAGATGGGGGGATAGACTACAATGAGCAGTTCTTC,CASSQDGGIDYNEQFF
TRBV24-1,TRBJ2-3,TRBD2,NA,TGTGCCACCAGTGATCCCCTAGCGGGAGTAGGAGATACGCAGTATTTT,CATSDPLAGVGDTQYF
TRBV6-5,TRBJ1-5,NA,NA,TGTGCCAGCAGTACTCCCGGACAGAGCAATCAGCCCCAGCATTTT,CASSTPGQSNQPQHF
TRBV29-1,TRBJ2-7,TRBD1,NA,TGCAGCGTAGAATCAGGGGGCACCTACGAGCAGTACTTC,CSVESGGTYEQYF
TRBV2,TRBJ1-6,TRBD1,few,TGTGCCAGCAGCCTTAGGACAGGGGGCCGGAGTTCACCCCTCCACTTT,CASSLRTGGRSSPLHF
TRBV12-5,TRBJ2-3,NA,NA,TGTGCTAGTGGTTTGGGCCTAGAATTCCCCGGGGATACGCAGTATTTT,CASGLGLEFPGDTQYF
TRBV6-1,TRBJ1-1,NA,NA,TGTGCCAGCAGTGAACCCCCGGGAGCGGGGAACACTGAAGCTTTCTTT,CASSEPPGAGNTEAFF
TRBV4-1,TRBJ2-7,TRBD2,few,TGCGCCAGCAGCCAAGATCCCGGACTAGCGGGGGGGCCCTCCTACGAGCAGTACTTC,CASSQDPGLAGGPSYEQYF
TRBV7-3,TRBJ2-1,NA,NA,TGTGCCAGCAGCGATAGCGCGAACAATGAGCAGTTCTTC,CASSDSANNEQFF
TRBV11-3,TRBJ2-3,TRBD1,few,TGTGCCAGCAGCCGCAACAGGGGGGGCACAGATACGCAGTATTTT,CASSRNRGGTDTQYF
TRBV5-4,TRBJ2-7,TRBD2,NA,TGTGCCGGGGGACTAGCGGGAGTGTTCGACGAGCAGTACTTC,CAGGLAGVFDEQYF
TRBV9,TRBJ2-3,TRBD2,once,TGTGCCAGCAGCGTAGCTGGGCGGGGGATGGATACGCAGTATTTT,CASSVAGRGMDTQYF
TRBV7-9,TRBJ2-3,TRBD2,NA,TGTGCCAGCAGCTTACCGGCTAGCGGGAGGCCAGATACGCAGTATTTT,CASSLPASGRPDTQYF
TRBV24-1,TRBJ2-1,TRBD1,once,TGTGCCACCAGTGATGGGGACAGGGGGGCATACAATGAGCAGTTCTTC,CATSDGDRGAYNEQFF
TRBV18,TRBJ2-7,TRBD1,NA,TGTGCCAGCTCACCAAGGGACAGCTCCTACGAGCAGTACTTC,CASSPRDSSYEQYF
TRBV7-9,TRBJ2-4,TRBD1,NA,TGTGCCAGCAGCAGGGGCCCTGGACAGGGGAACATTCAGTACTTC,CASSRGPGQGNIQYF
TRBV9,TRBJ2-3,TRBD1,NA,TGTGCCAGCAGCCCTGGGACAGGGGGTTTGACAGATACGCAGTATTTT,CASSPGTGGLTDTQYF
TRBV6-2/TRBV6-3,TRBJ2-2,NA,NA,TGTGCCAGCAGTTACCCTCCCGGGACACGAACCGGGGAGCTGTTTTTT,CASSYPPGTRTGELFF
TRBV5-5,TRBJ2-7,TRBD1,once,TGTGCCAGCAGCCGGGACAGGGGGCGTGAGCAGTACTTC,CASSRDRGREQYF
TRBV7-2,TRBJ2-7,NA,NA,TGTGCCAGCAGCTTAGGCGGAGGCGAGCAGTACTTC,CASSLGGGEQYF
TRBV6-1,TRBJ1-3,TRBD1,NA,TGTGCCAGCAGTGACAGGGGGCTCGATAACACCATATATTTT,CASSDRGLDNTIYF
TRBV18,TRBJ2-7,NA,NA,TGTGCCAGCTCACCCGGGGACATAAGGTACGAGCAGTACTTC,CASSPGDIRYEQYF
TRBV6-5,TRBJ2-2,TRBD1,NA,TGTGCCAGCAGTTACGGGGACAGCCTTACCACCGGGGAGCTGTTTTTT,CASSYGDSLTTGELFF
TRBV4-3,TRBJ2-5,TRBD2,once,TGCGCCAGCAGCCAAGGGGTAGCGGGGGCCCGGGAGACCCAGTACTTC,CASSQGVAGARETQYF